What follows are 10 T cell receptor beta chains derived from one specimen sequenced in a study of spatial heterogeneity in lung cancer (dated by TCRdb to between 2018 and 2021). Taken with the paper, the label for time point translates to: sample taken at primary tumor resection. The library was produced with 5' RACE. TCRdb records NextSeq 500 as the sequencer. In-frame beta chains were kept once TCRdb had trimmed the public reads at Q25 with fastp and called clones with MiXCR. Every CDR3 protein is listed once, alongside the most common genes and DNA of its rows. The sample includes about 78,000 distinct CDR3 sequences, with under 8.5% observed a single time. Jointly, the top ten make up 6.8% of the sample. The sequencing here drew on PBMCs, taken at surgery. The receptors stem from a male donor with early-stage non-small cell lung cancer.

CDR3 sequence (DNA): TGTGCCAGCAGTTCGCGGAACTCCTACGAGCAGTACTTC. Its translation is CASSSRNSYEQYF. The chain uses TRBV6-2 or TRBV6-3 and TRBJ2-7; D gene ambiguous. V lost 4 bases to trimming and J lost 0 bases, with 7 bases between them. CDR3 length: 13 amino acids. Germline V gene lookup returns CDR1 MNHEY and CDR2 SVGEGT.

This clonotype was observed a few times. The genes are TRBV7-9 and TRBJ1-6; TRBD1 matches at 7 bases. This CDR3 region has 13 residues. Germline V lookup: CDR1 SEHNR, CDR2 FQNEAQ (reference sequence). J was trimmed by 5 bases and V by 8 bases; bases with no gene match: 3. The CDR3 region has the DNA TGTGCCAGCCGTGACAGGGATAATTCACCCCTCCACTTT. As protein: CASRDRDNSPLHF. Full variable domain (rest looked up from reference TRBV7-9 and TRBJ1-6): DTGVSQNPRHKITKRGQNVTFRCDPISEHNRLYWYRQTLGQGPEFLTYFQNEAQLEKSRLLSDRFSAERPKGSFSTLEIQRTEQGDSAMYLCASRDRDNSPLHFGNGTRLTVT.

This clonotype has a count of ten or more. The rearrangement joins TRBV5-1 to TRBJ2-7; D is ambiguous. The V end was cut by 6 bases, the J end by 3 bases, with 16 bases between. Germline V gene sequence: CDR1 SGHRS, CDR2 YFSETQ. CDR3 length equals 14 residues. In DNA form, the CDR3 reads TGCGCCAGCATGGCGGATCAAGGTCACTACGAGCAGTACTTC. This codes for CASMADQGHYEQYF.

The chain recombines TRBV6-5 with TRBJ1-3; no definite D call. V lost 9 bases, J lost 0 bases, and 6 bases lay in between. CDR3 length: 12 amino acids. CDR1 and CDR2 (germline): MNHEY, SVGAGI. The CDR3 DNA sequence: TGTGCCAGTTGGAGCTCTGGAAACACCATATATTTT. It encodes CASWSSGNTIYF.

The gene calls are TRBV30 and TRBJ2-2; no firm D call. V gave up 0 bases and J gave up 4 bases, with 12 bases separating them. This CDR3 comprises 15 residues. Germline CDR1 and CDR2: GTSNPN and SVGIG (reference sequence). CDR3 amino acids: CAWSVSLVSTGELFF. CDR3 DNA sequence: TGTGCCTGGAGTGTCAGTCTAGTCTCCACCGGGGAGCTGTTTTTT. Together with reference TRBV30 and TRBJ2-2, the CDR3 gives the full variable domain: SQTIHQWPATLVQPVGSPLSLECTVEGTSNPNLYWYRQAAGRGLQLLFYSVGIGQISSEVPQNLSASRPQDRQFILSSKKLLLSDSGFYLCAWSVSLVSTGELFFGEGSRLTVL.

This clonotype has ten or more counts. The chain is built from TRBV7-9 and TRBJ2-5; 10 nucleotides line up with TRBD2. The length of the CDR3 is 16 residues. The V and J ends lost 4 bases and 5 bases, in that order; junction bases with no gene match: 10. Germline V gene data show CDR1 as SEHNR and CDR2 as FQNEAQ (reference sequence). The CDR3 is CASSSASGRAWETQYF. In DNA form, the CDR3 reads TGTGCCAGCAGCTCCGCGAGCGGGAGGGCCTGGGAGACCCAGTACTTC.

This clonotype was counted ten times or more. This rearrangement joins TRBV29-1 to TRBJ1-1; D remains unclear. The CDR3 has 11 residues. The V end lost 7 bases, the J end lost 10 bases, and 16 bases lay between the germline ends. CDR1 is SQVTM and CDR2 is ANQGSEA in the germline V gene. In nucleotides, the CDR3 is TGCAGCGCCGAAGACGGCCGCGGAGCTTTCTTT. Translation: CSAEDGRGAFF.

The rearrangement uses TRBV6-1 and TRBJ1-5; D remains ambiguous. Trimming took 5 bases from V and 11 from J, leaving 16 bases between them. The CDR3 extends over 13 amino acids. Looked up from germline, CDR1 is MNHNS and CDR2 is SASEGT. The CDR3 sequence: CASSPSTTGAQHF. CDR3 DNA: TGTGCCAGCAGTCCAAGCACCACCGGGGCCCAGCATTTT.

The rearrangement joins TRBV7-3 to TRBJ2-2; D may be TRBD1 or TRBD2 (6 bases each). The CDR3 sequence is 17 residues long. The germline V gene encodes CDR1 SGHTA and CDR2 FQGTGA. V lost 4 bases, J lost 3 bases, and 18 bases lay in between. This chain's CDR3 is CASSYSLGGGYTGELFF. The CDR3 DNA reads TGTGCCAGCAGCTATTCCCTAGGGGGAGGATACACCGGGGAGCTGTTTTTT. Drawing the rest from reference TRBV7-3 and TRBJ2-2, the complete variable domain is GAGVSQTPSNKVTEKGKYVELRCDPISGHTALYWYRQSLGQGPEFLIYFQGTGAADDSGLPNDRFFAVRPEGSVSTLKIQRTERGDSAVYLCASSYSLGGGYTGELFFGEGSRLTVL.

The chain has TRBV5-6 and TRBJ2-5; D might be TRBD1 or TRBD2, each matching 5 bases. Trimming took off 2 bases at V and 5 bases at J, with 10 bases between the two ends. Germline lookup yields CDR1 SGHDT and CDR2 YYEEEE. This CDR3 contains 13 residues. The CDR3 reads CASSFGALETQYF. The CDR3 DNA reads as TGTGCCAGCAGCTTCGGGGCCCTGGAGACCCAGTACTTC. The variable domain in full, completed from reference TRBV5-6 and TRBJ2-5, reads DAGVTQSPTHLIKTRGQQVTLRCSPKSGHDTVSWYQQALGQGPQFIFQYYEEEERQRGNFPDRFSGHQFPNYSSELNVNALLLGDSALYLCASSFGALETQYFGPGTRLLVL.